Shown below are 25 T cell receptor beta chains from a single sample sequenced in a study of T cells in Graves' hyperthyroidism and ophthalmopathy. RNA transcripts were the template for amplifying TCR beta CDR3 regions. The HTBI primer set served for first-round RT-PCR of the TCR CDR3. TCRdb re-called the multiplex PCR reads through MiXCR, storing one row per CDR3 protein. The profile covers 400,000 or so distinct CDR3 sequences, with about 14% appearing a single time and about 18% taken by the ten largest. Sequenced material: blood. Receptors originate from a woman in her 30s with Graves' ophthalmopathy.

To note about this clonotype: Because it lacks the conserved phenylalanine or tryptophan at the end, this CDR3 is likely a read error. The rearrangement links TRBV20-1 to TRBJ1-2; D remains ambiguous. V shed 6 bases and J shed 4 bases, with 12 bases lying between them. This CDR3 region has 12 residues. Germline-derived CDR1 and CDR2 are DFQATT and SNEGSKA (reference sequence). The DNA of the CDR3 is TGCAGTGCCATGGGCCAGAGCTATGGCTACACCCTC. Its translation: CSAMGQSYGYTL.

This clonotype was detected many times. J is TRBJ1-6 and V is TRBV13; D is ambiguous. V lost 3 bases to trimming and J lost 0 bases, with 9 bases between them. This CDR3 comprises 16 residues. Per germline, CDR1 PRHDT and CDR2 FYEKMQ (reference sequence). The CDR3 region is CASSFQRSSYNSPLHF. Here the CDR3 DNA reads TGTGCCAGCAGCTTCCAGCGGAGCTCCTATAATTCACCCCTCCACTTT.

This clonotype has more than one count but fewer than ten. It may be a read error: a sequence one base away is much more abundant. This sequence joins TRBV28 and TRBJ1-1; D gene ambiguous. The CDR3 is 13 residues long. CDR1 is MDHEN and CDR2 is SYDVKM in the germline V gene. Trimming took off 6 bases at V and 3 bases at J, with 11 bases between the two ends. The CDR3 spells CASRELGDTEAFF. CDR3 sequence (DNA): TGTGCCAGCAGAGAACTGGGCGACACTGAAGCTTTCTTT.

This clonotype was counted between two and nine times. CDR3 in amino acids: CASSVVGTGRSPLHF. In DNA form, the CDR3 reads TGTGCCAGCAGCGTAGTAGGGACAGGTAGATCACCCCTCCACTTT. The rearrangement uses TRBV9 and TRBJ1-6; the match to TRBD1 covers 8 bases. V was clipped by 0 bases and J by 10 bases; unmatched bases: 6. This CDR3 comprises 15 residues. The germline V gene encodes CDR1 SGDLS and CDR2 YYNGEE. Combining the CDR3 with reference TRBV9 and TRBJ1-6 gives the whole variable domain DSGVTQTPKHLITATGQRVTLRCSPRSGDLSVYWYQQSLDQGLQFLIQYYNGEERAKGNILERFSAQQFPDLHSELNLSSLELGDSALYFCASSVVGTGRSPLHFGNGTRLTVT.

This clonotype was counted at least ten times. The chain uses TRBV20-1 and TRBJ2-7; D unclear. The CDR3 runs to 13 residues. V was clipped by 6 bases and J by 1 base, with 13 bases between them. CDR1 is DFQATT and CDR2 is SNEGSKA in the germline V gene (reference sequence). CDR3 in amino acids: CSANLARSYEQYF. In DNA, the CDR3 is TGCAGTGCCAACTTGGCGAGGTCCTACGAGCAGTACTTC.

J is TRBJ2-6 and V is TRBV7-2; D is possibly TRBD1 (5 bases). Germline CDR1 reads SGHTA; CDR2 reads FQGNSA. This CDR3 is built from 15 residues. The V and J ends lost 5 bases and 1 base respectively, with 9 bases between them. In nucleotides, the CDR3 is TGTGCCAGCAGCCGACAGTTGTCTGGGGCCAACGTCCTGACTTTC. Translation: CASSRQLSGANVLTF.

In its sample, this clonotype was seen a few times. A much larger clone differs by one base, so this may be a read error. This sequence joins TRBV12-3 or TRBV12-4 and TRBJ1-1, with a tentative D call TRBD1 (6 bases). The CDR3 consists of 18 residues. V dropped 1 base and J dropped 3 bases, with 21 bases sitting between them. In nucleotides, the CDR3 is TGTGCCAGCAGTTTAGGTACGGGCAGGGGTTTTAGGCACACTGAAGCTTTCTTT. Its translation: CASSLGTGRGFRHTEAFF.

The CDR3 sequence: CSARPDQRYEQYF. The CDR3 nucleotides are TGCAGTGCGCGGCCGGACCAGAGATACGAGCAGTACTTC. J is TRBJ2-7 and V is TRBV20-1, with no clear D. CDR1 DFQATT and CDR2 SNEGSKA come from the germline V gene (reference sequence). The V gene lost 6 bases and the J gene lost 4 bases, with 16 bases spanning the gap. CDR3 size: 13 residues.

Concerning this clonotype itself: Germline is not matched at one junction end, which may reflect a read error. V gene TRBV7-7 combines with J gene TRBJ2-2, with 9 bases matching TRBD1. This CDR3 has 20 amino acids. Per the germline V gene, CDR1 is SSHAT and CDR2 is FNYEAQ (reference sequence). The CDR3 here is CASSLAPYKDRGPNTGELFF. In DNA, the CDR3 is TGTGCTAGCAGCTTAGCGCCCTATAAGGACAGGGGACCGAACACCGGGGAGCTGTTTTTT.

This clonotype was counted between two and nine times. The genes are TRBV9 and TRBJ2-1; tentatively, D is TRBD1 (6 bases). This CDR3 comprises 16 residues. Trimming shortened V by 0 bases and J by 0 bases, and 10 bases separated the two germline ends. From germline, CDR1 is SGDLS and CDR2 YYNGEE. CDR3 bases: TGTGCCAGCAGCGTAGGGGGGCGGAGCTCCTACAATGAGCAGTTCTTC. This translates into CASSVGGRSSYNEQFF.

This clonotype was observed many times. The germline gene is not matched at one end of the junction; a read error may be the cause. The DNA of the CDR3 is TGTGCTAGCAGCCTTAGACAGGGATCCTACAATGAGCAGTTCTTC. Protein: CASSLRQGSYNEQFF. The rearrangement joins TRBV7-7 to TRBJ2-1, with TRBD1 matching over 7 bases. Per the germline V gene, CDR1 is SSHAT and CDR2 is FNYEAQ (reference sequence). The CDR3 contains 15 residues.

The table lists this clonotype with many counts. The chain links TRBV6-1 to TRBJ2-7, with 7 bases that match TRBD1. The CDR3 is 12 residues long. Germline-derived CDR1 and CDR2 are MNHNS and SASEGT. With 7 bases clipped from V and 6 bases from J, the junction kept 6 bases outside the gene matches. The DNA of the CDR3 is TGTGCCAGCAATGGGCCAGGGGGCGAGCAGTACTTC. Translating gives CASNGPGGEQYF.

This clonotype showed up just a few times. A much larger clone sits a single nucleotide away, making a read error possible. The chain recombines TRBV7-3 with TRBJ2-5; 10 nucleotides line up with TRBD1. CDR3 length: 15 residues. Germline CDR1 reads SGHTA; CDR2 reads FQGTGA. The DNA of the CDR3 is TGTGCCAGCGGCTTAGGCGGGACAGGGGCAGAGACCCAGTACTTC. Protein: CASGLGGTGAETQYF.

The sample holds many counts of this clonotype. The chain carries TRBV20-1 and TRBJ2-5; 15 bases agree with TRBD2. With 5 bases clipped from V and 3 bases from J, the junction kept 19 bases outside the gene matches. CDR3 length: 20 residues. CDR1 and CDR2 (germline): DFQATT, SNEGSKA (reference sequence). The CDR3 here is CSAAIGLAGGPHSLEETQYF. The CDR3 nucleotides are TGCAGTGCTGCGATTGGACTAGCGGGGGGGCCCCATTCATTGGAAGAGACCCAGTACTTC.

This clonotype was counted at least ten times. CDR3 sequence reads: CASSYGNGGEETQYF. The DNA of the CDR3 is TGTGCCAGCAGTTACGGGAACGGCGGTGAAGAGACCCAGTACTTC. This chain connects TRBV6-5 to TRBJ2-5; D unresolved. Trimming shortened V by 2 bases and J by 3 bases, and 13 bases separated the two germline ends. Germline V gene lookup returns CDR1 MNHEY and CDR2 SVGAGI. This CDR3 is 15 amino acids long.

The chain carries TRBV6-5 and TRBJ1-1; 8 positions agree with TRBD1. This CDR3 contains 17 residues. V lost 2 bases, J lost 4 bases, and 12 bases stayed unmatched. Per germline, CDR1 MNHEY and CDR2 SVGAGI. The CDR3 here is CASSYDRGPVGVTEAFF. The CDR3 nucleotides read TGTGCCAGCAGTTACGACAGGGGCCCGGTCGGGGTCACTGAAGCTTTCTTT.

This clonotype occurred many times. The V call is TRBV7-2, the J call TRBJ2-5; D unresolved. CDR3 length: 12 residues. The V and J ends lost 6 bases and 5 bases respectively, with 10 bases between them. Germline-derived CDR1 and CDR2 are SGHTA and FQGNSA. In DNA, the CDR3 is TGTGCCAGCAGTCAAGGTGGTGAGACCCAGTACTTC. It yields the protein CASSQGGETQYF.

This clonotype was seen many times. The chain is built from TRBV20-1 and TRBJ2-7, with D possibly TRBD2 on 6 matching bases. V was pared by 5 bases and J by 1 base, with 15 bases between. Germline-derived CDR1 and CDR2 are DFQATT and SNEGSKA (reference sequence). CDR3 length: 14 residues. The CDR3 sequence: CSARAGPGSYEQYF. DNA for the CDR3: TGCAGTGCTCGAGCGGGCCCTGGGTCCTACGAGCAGTACTTC.

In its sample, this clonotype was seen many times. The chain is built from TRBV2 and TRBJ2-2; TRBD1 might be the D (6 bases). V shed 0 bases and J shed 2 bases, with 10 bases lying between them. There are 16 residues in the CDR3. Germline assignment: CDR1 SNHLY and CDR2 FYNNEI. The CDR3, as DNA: TGTGCCAGCAGTGAAGCTTCAGGGGTCAACACCGGGGAGCTGTTTTTT. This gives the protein CASSEASGVNTGELFF.

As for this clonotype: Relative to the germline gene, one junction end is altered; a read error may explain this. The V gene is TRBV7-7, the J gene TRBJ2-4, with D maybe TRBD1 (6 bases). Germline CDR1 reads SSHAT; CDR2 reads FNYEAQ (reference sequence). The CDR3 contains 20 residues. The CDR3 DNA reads TGTGCTAGCAGCACGCGTCCGGGACACGGAGCCGCTTTAGCCAAAAACATTCAGTACTTC. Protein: CASSTRPGHGAALAKNIQYF.

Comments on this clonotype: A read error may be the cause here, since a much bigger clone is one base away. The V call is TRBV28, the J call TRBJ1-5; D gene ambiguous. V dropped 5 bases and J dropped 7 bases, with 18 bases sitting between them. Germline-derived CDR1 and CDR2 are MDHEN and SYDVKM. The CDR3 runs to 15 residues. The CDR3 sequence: CASSREGGYGQPQHF. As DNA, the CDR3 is TGTGCCAGCAGTCGCGAGGGAGGGTACGGACAGCCCCAGCATTTT.

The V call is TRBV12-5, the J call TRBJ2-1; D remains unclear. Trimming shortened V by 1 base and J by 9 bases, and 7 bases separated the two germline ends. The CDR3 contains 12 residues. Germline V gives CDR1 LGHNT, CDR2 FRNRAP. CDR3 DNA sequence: TGTGCTAGTGGTTTGGACTGGGGTGAGCAGTTCTTC. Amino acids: CASGLDWGEQFF.

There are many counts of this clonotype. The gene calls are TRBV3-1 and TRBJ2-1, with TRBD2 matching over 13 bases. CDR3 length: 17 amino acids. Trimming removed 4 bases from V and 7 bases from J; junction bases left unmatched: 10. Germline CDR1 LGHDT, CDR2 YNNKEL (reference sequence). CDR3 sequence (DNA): TGTGCCAGCAGCCCCACGTTCGCGGGACTAGCGGGGAATGAGCAGTTCTTC. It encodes CASSPTFAGLAGNEQFF.

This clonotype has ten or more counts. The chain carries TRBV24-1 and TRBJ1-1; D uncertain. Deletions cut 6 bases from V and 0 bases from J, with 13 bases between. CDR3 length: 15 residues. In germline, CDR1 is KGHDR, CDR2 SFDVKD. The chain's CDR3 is CATSPWNDMNTEAFF. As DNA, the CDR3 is TGTGCCACCAGTCCTTGGAACGACATGAACACTGAAGCTTTCTTT.

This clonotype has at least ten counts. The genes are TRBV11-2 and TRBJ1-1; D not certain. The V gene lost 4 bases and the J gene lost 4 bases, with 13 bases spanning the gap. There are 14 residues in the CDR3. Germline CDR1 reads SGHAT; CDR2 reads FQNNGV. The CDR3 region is CASSYSGFLTEAFF. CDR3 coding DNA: TGTGCCAGCAGCTATTCAGGTTTCCTCACTGAAGCTTTCTTT.